The sample holds a few counts of the clone carrying this TCR beta chain. Every bit of the isolated RNA underwent reverse transcription, so sequencing read expressed TCRB transcripts. Produced via immunoSEQ multiplex PCR; TCRdb's table is partial and in-frame only. Found here are fewer than 350,000 clones, roughly a fifth of them singletons; the top ten hold approximately 0.041%. Trimming took off 0 bases at V and 1 base at J, with 5 bases between the two ends. There are 14 residues in the CDR3. Germline V CDR1 and CDR2: SGHTA, FQGNSA. This specimen comes from a study of beta chain features in type 1 diabetes. Sorted populations all had greater than 95% purity.

The receptor's source is a woman between 18 and 29 years old in good health. The chain carries TRBV7-2 and TRBJ2-3; D is perhaps TRBD2 (5 bases). Material for sequencing was naive CD4+ T cells from blood. As DNA, the CDR3 is TGTGCCAGCAGCTTAGCTAGCGGCACAGATACGCAGTATTTT. As protein: CASSLASGTDTQYF. The entire variable domain, with the rest obtained from reference TRBV7-2 and TRBJ2-3, is as follows: GAGVSQSPSNKVTEKGKDVELRCDPISGHTALYWYRQSLGQGLEFLIYFQGNSAPDKSGLPSDRFSAERTGGSVSTLTIQRTQQEDSAVYLCASSLASGTDTQYFGPGTRLTVL.